The 9 T cell receptor beta chains below come from one sample, sequenced in a study of cytomegalovirus exposure and HLA in healthy donors. Some clones are missing from TCRdb's copy, which holds only in-frame ones; the method was immunoSEQ multiplex PCR. Found here are 100,000 to 150,000 clones, 85% to 90% of them singletons; the top ten hold about 3.7%. The sequenced sample was PBMCs. The receptors here all came from a man aged 25-45 years in good health and CMV-seronegative.

The chain carries TRBV5-1 and TRBJ2-1, with TRBD1 identical over 8 bases. This CDR3 is 14 amino acids long. The ends lost 4 bases at V and 6 bases at J; junction bases unmatched: 6. Germline CDR1 SGHRS, CDR2 YFSETQ. CDR3 sequence (DNA): TGCGCCAGCAGCGCCTCTCAGGGGGCCAATGAGCAGTTCTTC. This encodes CASSASQGANEQFF.

The chain joins TRBV4-1 to TRBJ1-3, with 8 nucleotides matching TRBD1. V shed 4 bases and J 7 bases; nucleotides not matched to a gene: 6. The CDR3 is made up of 14 amino acids. Germline V gene data show CDR1 as MGHRA and CDR2 as YSYEKL. The CDR3 is CASSRDRTSNTIYF. The CDR3 nucleotides read TGCGCCAGCAGCCGGGACAGGACTTCGAACACCATATATTTT.

Here the CDR3 reads CASSPAGSEQYF. The CDR3 region has the DNA TGTGCCAGCTCACCGGCGGGGTCGGAGCAGTACTTC. This sequence joins TRBV18 and TRBJ2-7; D is perhaps TRBD2 (6 bases). Germline V gene sequence: CDR1 KGHSH, CDR2 LQKENI. The V end was cut by 3 bases, the J end by 7 bases, with 10 bases between. The CDR3 is made up of 12 amino acids.

The V call is TRBV27, the J call TRBJ2-3, with 7 bases lining up with TRBD2. The junction had 7 bases not matched to a gene; V was cut back by 3 bases and J by 7 bases. This CDR3 has 14 amino acids. Germline CDR1 reads MNHEY; CDR2 reads SMNVEV (reference sequence). CDR3 protein: CASSLGGGENTQYF. The CDR3 bases are TGTGCCAGCAGTTTGGGGGGGGGAGAAAATACGCAGTATTTT.

This chain uses TRBV27 with TRBJ1-2; D perhaps matches TRBD1 (5 bases). Trimming left V 6 bases short and J 6 bases short, with 20 bases between. Germline loops: CDR1 MNHEY, CDR2 SMNVEV (reference sequence). The CDR3 loop spans 15 amino acids. In DNA form, the CDR3 reads TGTGCCAGCAGGTTTCACTCCAGGGATGGGGATGGCTACACCTTC. Protein sequence: CASRFHSRDGDGYTF.

This clone was counted only a few times. The chain joins TRBV7-3 to TRBJ2-7, with 11 bases that match TRBD1. The V segment lost 5 bases and the J segment 5 bases; nucleotides outside the gene matches: 5. Per germline, CDR1 SGHTA and CDR2 FQGTGA. The CDR3 has 14 residues. The CDR3 nucleotides are TGTGCCAGCAGCCGAGGACAGGGGGCGAACGAGCAGTACTTC. It codes for CASSRGQGANEQYF.

The chain joins TRBV7-9 to TRBJ2-7, with D unclear. This CDR3 has 15 amino acids. CDR1 SEHNR and CDR2 FQNEAQ come from the germline V gene (reference sequence). V lost 2 bases and J 2 bases, leaving 13 bases between the germline ends. CDR3 nucleotide sequence: TGTGCCAGCAGCTTATTAATGAGCCCCACCTACGAGCAGTACTTC. Translating gives CASSLLMSPTYEQYF. Full variable domain (outside the CDR3, taken from reference TRBV7-9 and TRBJ2-7): DTGVSQNPRHKITKRGQNVTFRCDPISEHNRLYWYRQTLGQGPEFLTYFQNEAQLEKSRLLSDRFSAERPKGSFSTLEIQRTEQGDSAMYLCASSLLMSPTYEQYFGPGTRLTVT.

This chain uses TRBV4-1 with TRBJ1-4, with D unclear. V gave up 0 bases and J gave up 4 bases, with 18 bases separating them. The germline V gene has CDR1 MGHRA and CDR2 YSYEKL. The CDR3 is made up of 18 amino acids. The CDR3 region is CASSQDSPHLDFNEKLFF. DNA of the CDR3: TGCGCCAGCAGCCAAGACTCGCCCCACCTTGACTTTAATGAAAAACTGTTTTTT.

V and J are TRBV28 and TRBJ2-4; D is possibly TRBD2 (6 bases). The length of the CDR3 is 15 residues. The V end lost 5 bases, the J end lost 0 bases, and 11 bases lay between the germline ends. The germline CDR1 and CDR2 sequences are MDHEN and SYDVKM. CDR3 sequence (DNA): TGTGCCAGCAGTGATGGGAGGCTAGCCAAAAACATTCAGTACTTC. The encoded protein is CASSDGRLAKNIQYF.